The T cell receptor beta chain under discussion was sequenced for a study of blood T cell repertoires in COVID-19. Study-level background: The samples span acute and convalescent COVID-19 from the United States, Italy and Spain. PBMCs, B-cell-depleted T cells, or T cells provided the cDNA or gDNA that made up the material.

Enrolled during active infection, Seattle patients were then followed longitudinally. Clones were sequenced by immunoSEQ multiplex PCR, and TCRdb holds only the in-frame ones, with some missing. The sample has some 150,000 clones; over 75% are singletons. Germline V gives CDR1 SGHTA, CDR2 FQGTGA. V dropped 2 bases and J dropped 2; count of bases not matched to a gene: 5. CDR3 size: 15 residues. The V and J genes are TRBV7-3 and TRBJ1-2, with 7 positions matching TRBD1. The sequence was obtained from a man aged 55 to 70 with COVID-19, enrolled during active disease. The sample taken for sequencing was peripheral blood. CDR3 nucleotide sequence: TGTGCCAGCAGCTTATTTCGACAGGGCAACTATGGCTACACCTTC. This encodes CASSLFRQGNYGYTF.